These 16 T cell receptor beta chains were sequenced from one sample in a study of T cell responses to AZD1222 COVID-19 vaccine. Clones were read by immunoSEQ multiplex PCR, and TCRdb kept only the in-frame ones, dropping some. The sample records 90,000 to 120,000 clones, 90% to 95% being singletons. The material sequenced was peripheral blood, taken on day 0 of AZD1222 vaccination. These receptors originate from an adult in good health.

This CDR3 is CASSGGGTDNHEQYF. CDR3 sequence (DNA): TGTGCCAGCAGCGGGGGTGGGACAGACAATCACGAGCAGTACTTC. The chain employs TRBV7-6 and TRBJ2-7; 7 nucleotides line up with TRBD1. V dropped 5 bases and J dropped 5; count of bases not matched to a gene: 12. The V gene's germline CDR1 is SGHVS and CDR2 FNYEAQ. This CDR3 region has 15 residues.

This chain joins TRBV6-2 or TRBV6-3 and TRBJ1-2; D call uncertain. The CDR3 has 13 amino acids. Trimming shortened V by 6 bases and J by 4 bases, and 12 bases separated the two germline ends. Germline CDR1 and CDR2: MNHEY and SVGEGT. The CDR3 DNA reads as TGTGCCAGCAGCAACGGGCCTTTCTATGGCTACACCTTC. Translated: CASSNGPFYGYTF.

The chain carries TRBV18 and TRBJ2-3, with 11 bases that match TRBD1. The CDR3 extends over 17 amino acids. The junction had 11 bases not matched to a gene; V was cut back by 8 bases and J by 1 base. The germline V gene has CDR1 KGHSH and CDR2 LQKENI. CDR3: CASTTRTGGVGTDTQYF. CDR3 coding DNA: TGTGCCAGCACAACGAGGACAGGGGGCGTTGGCACAGATACGCAGTATTTT. The full variable domain, with the rest looked up from reference TRBV18 and TRBJ2-3, is NAGVMQNPRHLVRRRGQEARLRCSPMKGHSHVYWYRQLPEEGLKFMVYLQKENIIDESGMPKERFSAEFPKEGPSILRIQQVVRGDSAAYFCASTTRTGGVGTDTQYFGPGTRLTVL.

As to this clone: The junction departs from the called germline gene at one end, perhaps through a read error. The chain couples TRBV7-7 to TRBJ2-5; D might be TRBD2 (5 bases). This CDR3 region has 14 residues. Germline loops: CDR1 SSHAT, CDR2 FNYEAQ (reference sequence). CDR3 coding DNA: TGTGCTAGCAGCGCTACTAGTGTGGGGGAGACCCAGTACTTC. Translated: CASSATSVGETQYF.

V gene TRBV5-8 combines with J gene TRBJ1-2; 11 bases line up with TRBD1. This CDR3 has 15 residues. Germline V gene lookup returns CDR1 SGHTS and CDR2 YDEGEE. V dropped 0 bases and J dropped 5; count of bases not matched to a gene: 3. This chain's CDR3 is CASSLEGQGAYGYTF. The CDR3 DNA sequence: TGTGCCAGCAGCTTGGAAGGACAGGGGGCGTATGGCTACACCTTC. The variable domain in full, completed from reference TRBV5-8 and TRBJ1-2, reads EAGVTQSPTHLIKTRGQQATLRCSPISGHTSVYWYQQALGLGLQFLLWYDEGEERNRGNFPPRFSGRQFPNYSSELNVNALELEDSALYLCASSLEGQGAYGYTFGSGTRLTVV.

V and J are TRBV27 and TRBJ1-2; TRBD1 matches 7 bases. V trimming: 5 bases; J trimming: 0 bases; junction bases outside the gene matches: 3. This CDR3 has 14 residues. Germline assignment: CDR1 MNHEY and CDR2 SMNVEV (reference sequence). As DNA, the CDR3 is TGTGCCAGCAGTGGGGACAGCGCTAACTATGGCTACACCTTC. Its translation: CASSGDSANYGYTF.

The chain links TRBV4-2 to TRBJ1-2; the match to TRBD1 covers 9 bases. Germline lookup yields CDR1 LGHNA and CDR2 YNFKEQ. The trim removed 0 bases at V and 2 bases at J, leaving 10 bases unmatched. CDR3 length equals 18 residues. CDR3 in DNA: TGTGCCAGCAGCCAAGAGAAAGTAACAGGGGGCAAAAACTATGGCTACACCTTC. Amino acid sequence: CASSQEKVTGGKNYGYTF.

The chain carries TRBV10-3 and TRBJ1-2; no reliable D call. The CDR3 spans 13 residues. The germline V and J ends were trimmed by 0 bases and 7 bases, with 9 bases remaining between them. The germline V gene encodes CDR1 ENHRY and CDR2 SYGVKD. CDR3 bases: TGTGCCATCAGTGAGTCGTACAGCCTTGGCTACACCTTC. Residues: CAISESYSLGYTF.

The V and J genes are TRBV10-3 and TRBJ2-7; D is uncertain. V was pared by 0 bases and J by 5 bases, with 11 bases between. The CDR3 totals 14 residues. Germline V gives CDR1 ENHRY, CDR2 SYGVKD. Written as DNA, the CDR3 is TGTGCCATCAGTGAGTCGTTTGGGAATGACGAGCAGTACTTC. This codes for CAISESFGNDEQYF.

The rearrangement links TRBV2 to TRBJ1-5; TRBD1 matches 8 bases. This CDR3 is 15 amino acids long. Per the germline V gene, CDR1 is SNHLY and CDR2 is FYNNEI. J lost 0 bases, V lost 6 bases, and 4 bases had no gene match. The CDR3 sequence is CASRGDRTSNQPQHF. The CDR3 DNA is TGTGCCAGCAGGGGGGACAGGACTAGCAATCAGCCCCAGCATTTT.

The rearrangement uses TRBV11-2 and TRBJ1-2, with D possibly being TRBD1 (5 bases). Germline V gene sequence: CDR1 SGHAT, CDR2 FQNNGV. V gave up 5 bases and J gave up 8 bases, with 18 bases separating them. The CDR3 is made up of 14 amino acids. The CDR3 coding sequence is TGTGCCAGCAGCCCCAGCGTATGGGGCGAAGGCTACACCTTC. Its translation: CASSPSVWGEGYTF.

This chain links TRBV28 with TRBJ1-2; D gene ambiguous. Trimming cost V 5 bases and J 3 bases, with 4 bases left between them. Germline values: CDR1 MDHEN, CDR2 SYDVKM. The CDR3 length is 11 residues. The CDR3, as DNA: TGTGCCAGCAGTGCCGACTATGGCTACACCTTC. Its translation: CASSADYGYTF.

V and J are TRBV2 and TRBJ2-7; D unclear. The V end was cut by 7 bases, the J end by 3 bases, with 10 bases between. Germline CDR1 is SNHLY and CDR2 is FYNNEI. The CDR3 consists of 12 residues. CDR3 loop: CASTEGRYEQYF. CDR3 coding DNA: TGTGCCAGCACCGAAGGGCGCTACGAGCAGTACTTC. The full variable domain, completed using reference TRBV2 and TRBJ2-7, is EPEVTQTPSHQVTQMGQEVILRCVPISNHLYFYWYRQILGQKVEFLVSFYNNEISEKSEIFDDQFSVERPDGSNFTLKIRSTKLEDSAMYFCASTEGRYEQYFGPGTRLTVT.

J is TRBJ1-5 and V is TRBV15; D is perhaps TRBD1 (5 bases). The CDR3 is made up of 14 amino acids. Germline V lookup: CDR1 LNHNV, CDR2 YYDKDF (reference sequence). Trimming removed 5 bases at V and 6 bases at J, with 14 bases between. CDR3 nucleotides: TGTGCCACCAGCGCAGAAGGGGCTGCTCAGCCCCAGCATTTT. It codes for CATSAEGAAQPQHF.

V gene TRBV7-9 combines with J gene TRBJ1-4, with 9 bases lining up with TRBD1. The germline V gene encodes CDR1 SEHNR and CDR2 FQNEAQ (reference sequence). This CDR3 contains 14 residues. The V and J ends lost 3 bases and 8 bases, in that order; junction bases with no gene match: 4. This chain's CDR3 is CASSFGTGQEKLFF. The DNA of the CDR3 is TGTGCCAGCAGCTTCGGGACAGGGCAGGAAAAACTGTTTTTT.

The chain uses TRBV19 and TRBJ1-2; no firm D call. V was pared by 1 base and J by 7 bases, with 7 bases between. This CDR3 spans 12 amino acids. Germline assignment: CDR1 LNHDA and CDR2 SQIVND (reference sequence). As DNA, the CDR3 is TGTGCCAGTAGTATAGGATTTACTGGCTACACCTTC. Amino acids: CASSIGFTGYTF.